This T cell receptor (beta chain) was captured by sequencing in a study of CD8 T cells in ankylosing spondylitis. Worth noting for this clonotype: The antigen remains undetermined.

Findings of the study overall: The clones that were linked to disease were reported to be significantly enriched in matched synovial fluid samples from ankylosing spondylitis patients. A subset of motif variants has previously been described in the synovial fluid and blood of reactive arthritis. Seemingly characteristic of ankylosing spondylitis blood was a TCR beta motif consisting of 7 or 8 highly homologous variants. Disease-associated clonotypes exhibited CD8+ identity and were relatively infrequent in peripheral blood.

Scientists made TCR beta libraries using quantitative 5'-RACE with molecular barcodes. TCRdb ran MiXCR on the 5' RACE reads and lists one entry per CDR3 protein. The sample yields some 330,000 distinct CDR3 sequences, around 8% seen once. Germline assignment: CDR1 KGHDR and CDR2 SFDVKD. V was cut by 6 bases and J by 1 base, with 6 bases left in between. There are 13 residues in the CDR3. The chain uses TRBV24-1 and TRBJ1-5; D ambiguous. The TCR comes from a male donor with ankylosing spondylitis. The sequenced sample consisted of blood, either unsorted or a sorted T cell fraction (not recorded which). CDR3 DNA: TGTGCCACCAGTCCACTGAGCAATCAGCCCCAGCATTTT. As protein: CATSPLSNQPQHF.